Reported below is one TCR beta chain. What it recognizes is unknown. This entry belongs to a study of T cell repertoires in cytomegalovirus infection. One entry per CDR3 protein, called by TCRdb with MiXCR from the reads. This sample has fewer than 25,000 distinct CDR3 sequences, with more than 20% found just once. Looked up from germline, CDR1 is SGHTA and CDR2 is FQGTGA. The CDR3 covers 14 residues. Trimming shortened V by 4 bases and J by 5 bases, and 14 bases separated the two germline ends. This chain joins TRBV7-3 and TRBJ2-5, with D unclear. The receptor comes from a human donor in good health (CMV status not recorded). Some clones in this sample may be carry-over from other donors' samples. This specimen consisted of CD8+ T cells from cultured PBMCs, obtained from culture after CMV antigen stimulation. The CDR3: CASSSGPHEETQYF. In nucleotides, the CDR3 is TGTGCCAGCAGCTCCGGCCCCCACGAGGAGACCCAGTACTTC.